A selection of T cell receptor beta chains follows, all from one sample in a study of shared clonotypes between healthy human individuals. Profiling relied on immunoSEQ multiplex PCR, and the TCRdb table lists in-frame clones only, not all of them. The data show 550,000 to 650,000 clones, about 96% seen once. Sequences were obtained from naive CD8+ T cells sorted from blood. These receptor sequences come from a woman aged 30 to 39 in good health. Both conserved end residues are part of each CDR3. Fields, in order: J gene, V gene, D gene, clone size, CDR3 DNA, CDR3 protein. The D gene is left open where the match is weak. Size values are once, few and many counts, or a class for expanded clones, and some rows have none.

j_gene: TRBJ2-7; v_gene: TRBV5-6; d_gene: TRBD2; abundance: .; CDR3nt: TGTGCCAGCAGCTTGTTACTAGCGAATTACGAGCAGTACTTC; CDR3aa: CASSLLLANYEQYF
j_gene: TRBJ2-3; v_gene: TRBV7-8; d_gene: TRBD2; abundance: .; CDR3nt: TGTGCCAGCAGCCTAGGGACTAAGCAGTATTTT; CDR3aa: CASSLGTKQYF
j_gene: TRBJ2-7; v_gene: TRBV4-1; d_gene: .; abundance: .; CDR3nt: TGCGCCAGCAGCCAAGTGGTTCTAGAGGACCCCCTGGGGTACGAGCAGTACTTC; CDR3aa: CASSQVVLEDPLGYEQYF
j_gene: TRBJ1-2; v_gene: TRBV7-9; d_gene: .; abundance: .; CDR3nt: TGTGCCAGCAGGTCTACTTATGGCTACACCTTC; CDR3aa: CASRSTYGYTF
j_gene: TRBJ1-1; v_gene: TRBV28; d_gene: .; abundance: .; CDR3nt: TGTGCCAGCAGTTTATGGGGCTCCCAGAACACTGAAGCTTTCTTT; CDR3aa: CASSLWGSQNTEAFF
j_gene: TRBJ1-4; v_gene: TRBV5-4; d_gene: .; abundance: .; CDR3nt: TGTGCCAGCAGCTGGGGCGGGGGCTCTAATGAAAAACTGTTTTTT; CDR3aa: CASSWGGGSNEKLFF
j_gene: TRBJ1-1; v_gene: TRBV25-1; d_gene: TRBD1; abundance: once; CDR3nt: TGTGCCAGCAGTGAATATACGGGACAGATAGCTTTCTTT; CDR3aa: CASSEYTGQIAFF
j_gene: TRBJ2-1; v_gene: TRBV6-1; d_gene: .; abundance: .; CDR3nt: TGTGCCAGCAGTGAAAAGTTCATCTCCTACAATGAGCAGTTCTTC; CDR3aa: CASSEKFISYNEQFF
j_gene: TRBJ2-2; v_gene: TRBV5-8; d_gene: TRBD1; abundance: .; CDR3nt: TGTGCCAGCAGCCGTAAACAGGGGGCTGCCACCGGGGAGCTGTTTTTT; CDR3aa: CASSRKQGAATGELFF
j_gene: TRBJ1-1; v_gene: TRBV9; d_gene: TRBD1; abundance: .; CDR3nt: TGTGCCAGCAGCGAGGGACAGTGGCCCTCTGAAGCTTTCTTT; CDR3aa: CASSEGQWPSEAFF
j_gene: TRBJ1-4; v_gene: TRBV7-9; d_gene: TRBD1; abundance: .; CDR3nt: TGTGCCAGCAGCCAAGGGGGACAGCCACCGGTACTGTTTTTT; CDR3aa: CASSQGGQPPVLFF
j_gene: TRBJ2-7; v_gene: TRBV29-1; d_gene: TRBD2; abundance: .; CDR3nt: TGCAGCGCTAGCGGGAGCTCCTACGAGCAGTACTTC; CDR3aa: CSASGSSYEQYF
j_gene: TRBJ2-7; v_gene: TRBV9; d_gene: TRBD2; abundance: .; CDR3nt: TGTGCCAGCAGCGTAGCCGGGACTAGCGGGAGGGCGGGCTTCTACGAGCAGTACTTC; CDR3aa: CASSVAGTSGRAGFYEQYF
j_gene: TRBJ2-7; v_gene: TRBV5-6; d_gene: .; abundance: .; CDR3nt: TGTGCCAGCAGCTTCAGTGGTAGGTCCTACGAGCAGTACTTC; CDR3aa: CASSFSGRSYEQYF
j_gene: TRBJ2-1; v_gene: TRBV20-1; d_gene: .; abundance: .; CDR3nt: TGCAGTGCTAGGATAGACAATGAGCAGTTCTTC; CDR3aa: CSARIDNEQFF